This TCR beta chain was sequenced in a study of early T cells in non-severe SARS-CoV-2 infection. This clonotype was picked up many times. MiXCR was run by TCRdb on the 5' RACE reads, yielding one entry per CDR3 protein. The repertoire has about 48,000 distinct CDR3 sequences, approximately 8.1% of them found once; the top ten carry 5.8%. Trimming took off 2 bases at V and 6 bases at J, with 14 bases between the two ends. CDR3 length: 15 residues. Per germline, CDR1 GTSNPN and CDR2 SVGIG (reference sequence). The clonotype comes from an adult who was a healthcare worker with PCR-confirmed SARS-CoV-2 infection or an uninfected control (not recorded which). Specimen: whole blood. The chain joins TRBV30 to TRBJ1-6; tentative D call: TRBD1 (6 bases). The CDR3 bases are TGTGCCTGGAGTCGACAGGCGCGGTCTAATTCACCCCTCCACTTT. This codes for CAWSRQARSNSPLHF.